These 14 T cell receptor beta chains were sequenced from one sample in a study of blood T cell repertoires in COVID-19. Data came from immunoSEQ multiplex PCR; TCRdb stores just in-frame clones and leaves some out. The data show roughly 140,000 clones, 80% to 90% seen once. The sample was PBMCs or T cells enriched from blood (not recorded which). The receptors here all came from a man between 60 and 70 years old who had recovered from COVID-19.

The genes are TRBV5-1 and TRBJ1-2; D is possibly TRBD1 (6 bases). The V end was cut by 4 bases, the J end by 7 bases, with 11 bases between. Germline CDR1 is SGHRS and CDR2 is YFSETQ. The CDR3 length is 12 residues. Written as DNA, the CDR3 is TGCGCCAGCAGCGTGACAGGAACTGGCTACACCTTC. Translating it yields CASSVTGTGYTF.

This chain connects TRBV6-4 to TRBJ2-1; TRBD2 matches at 7 bases. V shed 0 bases, J shed 2 bases, and the junction held 1 base outside the gene matches. Germline V lookup: CDR1 MRHNA, CDR2 SNTAGT. The CDR3 totals 15 residues. CDR3 amino acids: CASSDSGGAYNEQFF. CDR3 sequence (DNA): TGTGCCAGCAGTGACTCGGGGGGGGCCTACAATGAGCAGTTCTTC.

The chain's CDR3 is CASSLGHRGYEQYF. As DNA, the CDR3 is TGTGCCAGCAGCTTAGGTCACAGGGGTTACGAGCAGTACTTC. This chain links TRBV7-8 with TRBJ2-7; 7 nucleotides align to TRBD1. Per the germline V gene, CDR1 is SGHVS and CDR2 is FQNEAQ. The CDR3 totals 14 residues. Trimming removed 1 base from V and 4 bases from J; junction bases left unmatched: 4.

The chain links TRBV18 to TRBJ2-2, with D perhaps matching TRBD1 (6 bases). Trimming removed 5 bases at V and 2 bases at J, with 15 bases between. CDR3 length: 16 residues. Germline lookup yields CDR1 KGHSH and CDR2 LQKENI. This CDR3 reads CASSSNSGTNTGELFF. CDR3 DNA sequence: TGTGCCAGCTCATCCAACTCCGGGACAAACACCGGGGAGCTGTTTTTT.

The genes are TRBV2 and TRBJ1-5; D is unclear. Germline assignment: CDR1 SNHLY and CDR2 FYNNEI. V dropped 4 bases and J dropped 5 bases, with 9 bases sitting between them. The length of the CDR3 is 13 residues. CDR3 in DNA: TGTGCCAGCAGTGTACTATCCCATCAGCCCCAGCATTTT. Translating gives CASSVLSHQPQHF.

The V gene is TRBV6-5, the J gene TRBJ1-4; no clear D gene. Per germline, CDR1 MNHEY and CDR2 SVGAGI. V was pared by 6 bases and J by 8 bases, with 16 bases between. The CDR3 sequence is 14 residues long. CDR3 DNA: TGTGCCAGCAGCCCGTTGAGAGAACCGGAAAAACTGTTTTTT. Protein sequence: CASSPLREPEKLFF.

The sample holds a few counts of this clone. This chain uses TRBV10-1 with TRBJ1-6; 10 nucleotides align to TRBD1. The CDR3 sequence is 13 residues long. Germline values: CDR1 WNHNN, CDR2 SYGVQD (reference sequence). J was trimmed by 7 bases and V by 8 bases; bases with no gene match: 2. CDR3 bases: TGCGCCAGCGGGACAGGGGCGAATTCACCCCTCCACTTT. Translating it yields CASGTGANSPLHF.

There are a few counts of this clone. The chain links TRBV6-4 to TRBJ2-2, with D possibly TRBD2 on 6 matching bases. Germline V lookup: CDR1 MRHNA, CDR2 SNTAGT. This CDR3 comprises 13 residues. With 4 bases removed from V and 3 bases from J, the gap between germline ends came to 6 bases. The CDR3 DNA reads TGTGCCAGCAGTGCGGGAGACACCGGGGAGCTGTTTTTT. This sequence encodes CASSAGDTGELFF.

The gene calls are TRBV5-1 and TRBJ2-1, with TRBD1 matching over 10 bases. CDR1 is SGHRS, CDR2 YFSETQ, per germline. Germline trimming cut 3 bases from V and 7 bases from J; bases unmatched to any gene: 7. CDR3 length equals 15 residues. In nucleotides, the CDR3 is TGCGCCAGCAGCTCCACGGGACAGGGGTCAAATGAGCAGTTCTTC. It translates to CASSSTGQGSNEQFF.

On this clone: Other DNA sequences in the sample encode the same CDR3. This chain joins TRBV9 and TRBJ1-2; tentative D call: TRBD1 (6 bases). Per germline, CDR1 SGDLS and CDR2 YYNGEE. The V and J ends lost 5 bases and 2 bases respectively, with 10 bases between them. CDR3 length: 13 residues. Here the CDR3 DNA reads TGTGCCAGCAGTCCCGACAGGAACTATGGCTACACCTTC. Encoded protein: CASSPDRNYGYTF.

V is TRBV18 and J is TRBJ1-4; unclear D gene. Per the germline V gene, CDR1 is KGHSH and CDR2 is LQKENI. The CDR3 is 12 residues long. V lost 5 bases and J 8 bases, leaving 9 bases between the germline ends. For the CDR3, the DNA is TGTGCCAGCTCATGGGAGAGGGAAAAACTGTTTTTT. Translated: CASSWEREKLFF.

The chain links TRBV12-3 or TRBV12-4 to TRBJ1-5, with D possibly TRBD1 on 5 matching bases. The CDR3 totals 13 residues. Trimming took off 7 bases at V and 3 bases at J, with 10 bases between the two ends. The CDR3 reads CASNQGLNQPQHF. The CDR3 DNA reads as TGTGCCAGCAATCAGGGTCTCAATCAGCCCCAGCATTTT.

The chain is built from TRBV7-9 and TRBJ2-1; D may be TRBD2 (6 bases). This CDR3 contains 12 residues. Per germline, CDR1 SEHNR and CDR2 FQNEAQ (reference sequence). V was shortened by 4 bases and J by 12 bases, with 13 bases between the two germline ends. This chain's CDR3 is CASSSSGTLQFF. The CDR3, as DNA: TGTGCCAGCAGCTCCTCCGGGACTTTGCAGTTCTTC.

The chain employs TRBV7-3 and TRBJ1-6, with D possibly TRBD1 on 6 matching bases. CDR3 length equals 21 residues. V lost 5 bases, J lost 4 bases, and 30 bases lay in between. Germline V gene data show CDR1 as SGHTA and CDR2 as FQGTGA. The CDR3 DNA is TGTGCCAGCAGCGCCCGAGGGGGGGCAAGTAGATATAGCCCGTATAATTCACCCCTCCACTTT. Its translation is CASSARGGASRYSPYNSPLHF.